Listed below are T cell receptor beta chains from one sample, sequenced in a study of blood T cells in healthy people across ages. TCRdb analysed the 5' RACE reads with MiXCR anew, one entry per CDR3 protein. The table lists fewer than 2,000,000 distinct CDR3 sequences, 30% to 40% of them singletons. Sequenced material: blood. The receptors here all came from a woman aged 25 to 39 in good health. Each CDR3 is given with its conserved first and last residue. Each record gives: V gene, J gene, D gene, CDR3 protein. A D gene is named only where the DNA matches it firmly.

TRBV7-9	TRBJ2-7	.	CASSLGPSPSTYEQYF
TRBV20-1	TRBJ2-1	TRBD2	CSAREVAGGWNEQFF
TRBV11-2	TRBJ2-7	TRBD2	CASSLDPAGNYEQYF
TRBV13	TRBJ1-2	TRBD1	CASSRRDRLLGYTF
TRBV12-3/TRBV12-4	TRBJ1-2	.	CASKGSVGEVGGGYTF
TRBV20-1	TRBJ2-5	TRBD2	CSATNPRGEETQYF
TRBV20-1	TRBJ1-2	.	CSARGQQGGYTF
TRBV5-4	TRBJ2-1	TRBD1	CASSTRDRARGAYNEQFF
TRBV20-1	TRBJ2-2	.	CSARASGAPGELFF
TRBV9	TRBJ2-7	TRBD2	CASSGGLVNSYEQYF
TRBV6-2/TRBV6-3	TRBJ2-7	.	CASKEGRRYEQYF
TRBV4-1	.	TRBD1	CASSRATGNRNEQYF
TRBV6-1	TRBJ2-7	.	CAGSEYGSMRYF
TRBV10-3	TRBJ1-1	.	CAISESDLNTEAFF
TRBV6-5	TRBJ2-2	TRBD2	CASSYYLGGGNTGELFF
TRBV6-2/TRBV6-3	TRBJ1-1	.	CASSQGVRDTEAFF
TRBV20-1	TRBJ2-5	TRBD2	CSAGETGLAGVPYYQETQYF
TRBV28	TRBJ2-5	TRBD2	CASSFPAGNKETQYF
TRBV19	TRBJ2-3	.	CASSIFLRGEDTQYF
TRBV5-1	TRBJ1-1	.	CASSPRGADTNTEAFF
TRBV28	TRBJ2-1	TRBD2	CASSSSGYDNEQFF
TRBV5-5	TRBJ2-3	.	CASSLRQSFSTDTQYF
TRBV24-1	TRBJ2-1	TRBD1	CATSSSGTGKNNEQFF
TRBV5-6	.	TRBD2	CASSLIGTSGKATYNEQYF